A single sample gave rise to the 29 T cell receptor beta chains below, sequenced in a study of T cell responses to AZD1222 COVID-19 vaccine. TCRdb keeps only in-frame clones here, not all; method: immunoSEQ multiplex PCR. The sample shows 110,000 or so clones, approximately 88% of them seen only once. Source: peripheral blood, taken on day 0 of MenACWY control vaccination. The receptors were gathered from an adult in good health.

The chain employs TRBV27 and TRBJ2-1; 9 bases line up with TRBD2. CDR1 is MNHEY, CDR2 SMNVEV, per germline (reference sequence). Trimming removed 7 bases from V and 8 bases from J; junction bases left unmatched: 6. The CDR3 extends over 13 amino acids. In DNA form, the CDR3 reads TGTGCCAGCACCCCGGGACTAGCCCATGAGCAGTTCTTC. Translated, it gives CASTPGLAHEQFF.

The rearrangement links TRBV4-1 to TRBJ2-3; perhaps D is TRBD1 or TRBD2 (5 bases each). V was clipped by 0 bases and J by 0 bases, with 10 bases between them. Germline V gives CDR1 MGHRA, CDR2 YSYEKL. The CDR3 length is 16 residues. CDR3 in amino acids: CASSQDRGRSTDTQYF. In nucleotides, the CDR3 is TGCGCCAGCAGCCAAGATCGGGGCAGGAGCACAGATACGCAGTATTTT.

V gene TRBV5-1 combines with J gene TRBJ1-2; D is possibly TRBD1 (5 bases). Trimming shortened V by 0 bases and J by 4 bases, and 10 bases separated the two germline ends. This CDR3 comprises 14 residues. From germline, CDR1 is SGHRS and CDR2 YFSETQ. This CDR3 is CASSLDMGTYGYTF. The CDR3 DNA sequence: TGCGCCAGCAGCTTGGATATGGGGACCTATGGCTACACCTTC.

The chain couples TRBV7-2 to TRBJ1-6; D is possibly TRBD1 (6 bases). The germline V and J ends were trimmed by 2 bases and 5 bases, with 16 bases remaining between them. CDR3 length equals 17 residues. Germline V gives CDR1 SGHTA, CDR2 FQGNSA. DNA of the CDR3: TGTGCCAGCAGCTTAAGGAGGGGGGACGGGGATAATTCACCCCTCCACTTT. Encoded protein: CASSLRRGDGDNSPLHF.

The chain couples TRBV28 to TRBJ1-5; no clear D gene. This CDR3 spans 12 amino acids. CDR1 is MDHEN and CDR2 is SYDVKM in the germline V gene. The V end lost 1 base, the J end lost 7 bases, and 5 bases lay between the germline ends. The DNA of the CDR3 is TGTGCCAGCAGTTTATTATACCAGCCCCAGCATTTT. This gives the protein CASSLLYQPQHF.

The chain employs TRBV7-2 and TRBJ2-7; 10 nucleotides align to TRBD2. The CDR3 totals 15 residues. The germline V gene has CDR1 SGHTA and CDR2 FQGNSA. After removal of 4 bases from V and 3 bases from J, the junction contained 6 bases not matched to a gene. CDR3 amino acids: CASSSRAGGNYEQYF. In DNA form, the CDR3 reads TGTGCCAGCAGCTCCCGAGCGGGGGGGAACTACGAGCAGTACTTC.

The chain joins TRBV2 to TRBJ2-3; D perhaps matches TRBD2 (6 bases). Germline V gives CDR1 SNHLY, CDR2 FYNNEI. The length of the CDR3 is 15 residues. Trimming left V 3 bases short and J 1 base short, with 11 bases between. CDR3 DNA: TGTGCCAGCAGTGAGGAGGAGGGTGGCACAGATACGCAGTATTTT. Translation: CASSEEEGGTDTQYF.

The rearrangement uses TRBV6-5 and TRBJ2-7, with a weak D call TRBD1 (6 bases). The ends were cut back, 9 bases at V and 6 bases at J, with 18 bases in the middle. CDR1 and CDR2 (germline): MNHEY, SVGAGI. The CDR3 contains 13 residues. The CDR3, as DNA: TGTGCCAGATCACAGGGTTCGGCGGGCGAGCAGTACTTC. This gives the protein CARSQGSAGEQYF.

The chain employs TRBV7-2 and TRBJ1-6; 10 nucleotides line up with TRBD1. Germline trimming cut 4 bases from V and 6 bases from J; bases unmatched to any gene: 6. CDR3 length: 16 residues. Per the germline V gene, CDR1 is SGHTA and CDR2 is FQGNSA. CDR3 in amino acids: CASSSRGDRGNSPLHF. The CDR3 nucleotides are TGTGCCAGCAGCTCTAGGGGGGACAGGGGTAATTCACCCCTCCACTTT.

Here the CDR3 reads CASSQDQVSYTDTQYF. The CDR3 region has the DNA TGCGCCAGCAGCCAAGATCAGGTCTCATACACAGATACGCAGTATTTT. The chain employs TRBV4-3 and TRBJ2-3, with unresolved D. Trimming took 0 bases from V and 2 from J, leaving 12 bases between them. CDR1 and CDR2 from the germline V gene are LGHNA and YSLEER. CDR3 length equals 16 residues.

The genes are TRBV7-9 and TRBJ2-1; 8 nucleotides line up with TRBD2. The CDR3 runs 14 residues. Trimming took 7 bases from V and 8 from J; bases not matched to a gene: 10. Germline assignment: CDR1 SEHNR and CDR2 FQNEAQ (reference sequence). The CDR3 DNA follows: TGTGCCAGCACCGCTCCGGCGGGGGGACATGAGCAGTTCTTC. Translating it yields CASTAPAGGHEQFF.

The J gene is TRBJ1-2, the V gene TRBV29-1; D possibly corresponds to TRBD1 (5 bases). V dropped 3 bases and J dropped 8 bases, with 16 bases sitting between them. Germline CDR1 reads SQVTM; CDR2 reads ANQGSEA. CDR3 length: 13 residues. CDR3 sequence (DNA): TGCAGCGTTGATCCAGGGAGGGCCACGGGCTACACCTTC. Residues: CSVDPGRATGYTF. The variable domain in full, completed from reference TRBV29-1 and TRBJ1-2, reads SAVISQKPSRDICQRGTSLTIQCQVDSQVTMMFWYRQQPGQSLTLIATANQGSEATYESGFVIDKFPISRPNLTFSTLTVSNMSPEDSSIYLCSVDPGRATGYTFGSGTRLTVV.

This clone was observed a single time. The chain has TRBV4-1 and TRBJ2-7; 11 positions agree with TRBD1. J gave up 1 base and V 2 bases, and 4 bases lay outside the gene matches. Per germline, CDR1 MGHRA and CDR2 YSYEKL. The CDR3 has 16 residues. CDR3 region: CASSQSRDRGSYEQYF. The CDR3, as DNA: TGCGCCAGCAGCCAATCCCGGGACAGGGGGTCCTACGAGCAGTACTTC.

The genes are TRBV4-3 and TRBJ1-2; perhaps TRBD1 as D (5 bases). Germline-derived CDR1 and CDR2 are LGHNA and YSLEER. CDR3 length equals 16 residues. The ends were cut back, 0 bases at V and 1 base at J, with 12 bases in the middle. The CDR3 DNA is TGCGCCAGCAGCCAAGAAAGGAAACAGGTTAACTATGGCTACACCTTC. It translates to CASSQERKQVNYGYTF.

The V and J genes are TRBV21-1 and TRBJ1-2. TRBV21-1 is marked as a pseudogene. The CDR3 has 14 residues. This CDR3 reads CASSRPPPFGGYTF. The CDR3 DNA follows: TGTGCCAGCAGTCGACCCCCTCCATTTGGCGGCTACACCTTC.

The chain uses TRBV9 and TRBJ2-3; 8 bases match TRBD1. Germline CDR1 SGDLS, CDR2 YYNGEE. Germline trimming cut 3 bases from V and 1 base from J; bases unmatched to any gene: 4. The CDR3 totals 15 residues. CDR3 loop: CASSARTGRTDTQYF. In nucleotides, the CDR3 is TGTGCCAGCAGCGCCAGGACAGGGCGCACAGATACGCAGTATTTT.

This clone has a single count. The V call is TRBV4-1, the J call TRBJ2-1; 9 bases are shared with TRBD1. V lost 0 bases, J lost 6 bases, and 6 bases stayed unmatched. Germline loops: CDR1 MGHRA, CDR2 YSYEKL. CDR3 length: 16 residues. The CDR3 loop reads CASSQDGTGIINEQFF. The CDR3 nucleotides read TGCGCCAGCAGCCAAGATGGGACAGGGATAATCAATGAGCAGTTCTTC.

The rearrangement uses TRBV7-9 and TRBJ1-5; D is uncertain. Trimming removed 1 base from V and 2 bases from J, with 6 bases in between. This CDR3 contains 14 residues. CDR1 is SEHNR and CDR2 is FQNEAQ in the germline V gene (reference sequence). The CDR3 nucleotides are TGTGCCAGCAGCTTAGAGGATGGCAATCAGCCCCAGCATTTT. Residues: CASSLEDGNQPQHF.

This clone was seen more than once but under ten times. In DNA, the CDR3 is TGTGCCAGCAGCTCCGGTGTGCGGCGGTACTTC. Translation: CASSSGVRRYF. This chain joins TRBV7-2 and TRBJ2-7, with D uncertain. Trimming shortened V by 4 bases and J by 12 bases, and 13 bases separated the two germline ends. The CDR3 runs 11 residues. Per germline, CDR1 SGHTA and CDR2 FQGNSA.

DNA of the CDR3: TGTGCCAGCAGCCCCCTGGGTCACAGAGGCACAGATACGCAGTATTTT. Protein product: CASSPLGHRGTDTQYF. V is TRBV28 and J is TRBJ2-3; unclear D gene. The CDR3 covers 16 residues. Trimming shortened V by 6 bases and J by 1 base, and 17 bases separated the two germline ends. Germline CDR1 is MDHEN and CDR2 is SYDVKM. The full variable domain, its missing parts supplied by reference TRBV28 and TRBJ2-3, is DVKVTQSSRYLVKRTGEKVFLECVQDMDHENMFWYRQDPGLGLRLIYFSYDVKMKEKGDIPEGYSVSREKKERFSLILESASTNQTSMYLCASSPLGHRGTDTQYFGPGTRLTVL.

This clone was counted only a few times. The chain recombines TRBV5-1 with TRBJ2-1; no firm D call. Germline assignment: CDR1 SGHRS and CDR2 YFSETQ. Trimming shortened V by 0 bases and J by 6 bases, and 4 bases separated the two germline ends. This CDR3 is built from 12 residues. DNA for the CDR3: TGCGCCAGCAGCTTGGCTGCCAATGAGCAGTTCTTC. This sequence encodes CASSLAANEQFF.

This clone showed up just once. The chain couples TRBV2 to TRBJ1-5; no definite D call. V was shortened by 4 bases and J by 6 bases, with 13 bases between the two germline ends. This CDR3 has 14 residues. The germline CDR1 and CDR2 sequences are SNHLY and FYNNEI. Here the CDR3 DNA reads TGTGCCAGCAGTGTGGTTGGGTACGGTCAGCCCCAGCATTTT. Amino acid sequence: CASSVVGYGQPQHF.

This chain joins TRBV4-3 and TRBJ2-7; TRBD2 is a possible D gene (5 bases). The CDR3 consists of 15 residues. V lost 0 bases and J lost 2, with 11 bases in between. CDR1 is LGHNA and CDR2 is YSLEER in the germline V gene. CDR3 DNA sequence: TGCGCCAGCAGCCAAGATTTGGACTCCGCCTACGAGCAGTACTTC. This sequence encodes CASSQDLDSAYEQYF.

The V and J genes are TRBV4-3 and TRBJ2-1; 8 bases line up with TRBD2. The junction had 16 bases not matched to a gene; V was cut back by 3 bases and J by 6 bases. Germline V CDR1 and CDR2: LGHNA, YSLEER. CDR3 length equals 18 residues. For the CDR3, the DNA is TGCGCCAGCAGCCAGGATTATAGCGGGAACGGCTTATTCAATGAGCAGTTCTTC. This sequence encodes CASSQDYSGNGLFNEQFF.

The chain combines TRBV6-2 or TRBV6-3 with TRBJ2-5; possibly TRBD1 for D (5 bases). CDR1 is MNHEY and CDR2 is SVGEGT in the germline V gene. This CDR3 spans 17 amino acids. Trimming pared 0 bases from V and 3 bases from J, leaving 17 bases between. The CDR3 protein is CASSYSVSQGWEETQYF. The DNA of the CDR3 is TGTGCCAGCAGTTACTCGGTCAGCCAGGGATGGGAAGAGACCCAGTACTTC.

The chain recombines TRBV28 with TRBJ2-5; tentatively, D is TRBD1 or TRBD2 (7 bases each). The germline V gene encodes CDR1 MDHEN and CDR2 SYDVKM. Trimming left V 5 bases short and J 5 bases short, with 15 bases between. The CDR3 has 14 amino acids. Here the CDR3 DNA reads TGTGCCAGCAGTATAAACAGGGGAGGGGAGACCCAGTACTTC. It is translated as CASSINRGGETQYF.

The sample holds one count of this clone. V gene TRBV18 combines with J gene TRBJ1-4; D is unresolved. With 3 bases removed from V and 8 bases from J, the gap between germline ends came to 16 bases. The CDR3 is 15 amino acids. Germline CDR1 and CDR2: KGHSH and LQKENI. Here the CDR3 DNA reads TGTGCCAGCTCACCTCCGGACCTCCGCGGCGAAAAACTGTTTTTT. This encodes CASSPPDLRGEKLFF.

V usage is TRBV7-2 and J usage is TRBJ1-1; TRBD1 aligns across 11 bases. J lost 10 bases, V lost 4 bases, and 20 bases had no gene match. The CDR3 totals 18 residues. Per germline, CDR1 SGHTA and CDR2 FQGNSA. The CDR3 region has the DNA TGTGCCAGCAGCTCCCCCACCCGGGCCGGGACAGGGGGTGCTGGAGCTTTCTTT. This codes for CASSSPTRAGTGGAGAFF.

The CDR3 DNA reads as TGCGCCAGCAGCTCCGGACAGGACACTATAAACACCGGGGAGCTGTTTTTT. Its translation: CASSSGQDTINTGELFF. V usage is TRBV5-1 and J usage is TRBJ2-2, with TRBD1 matching over 7 bases. CDR3 length: 17 residues. Germline V gene lookup returns CDR1 SGHRS and CDR2 YFSETQ. The trim removed 3 bases at V and 2 bases at J, leaving 10 bases unmatched.